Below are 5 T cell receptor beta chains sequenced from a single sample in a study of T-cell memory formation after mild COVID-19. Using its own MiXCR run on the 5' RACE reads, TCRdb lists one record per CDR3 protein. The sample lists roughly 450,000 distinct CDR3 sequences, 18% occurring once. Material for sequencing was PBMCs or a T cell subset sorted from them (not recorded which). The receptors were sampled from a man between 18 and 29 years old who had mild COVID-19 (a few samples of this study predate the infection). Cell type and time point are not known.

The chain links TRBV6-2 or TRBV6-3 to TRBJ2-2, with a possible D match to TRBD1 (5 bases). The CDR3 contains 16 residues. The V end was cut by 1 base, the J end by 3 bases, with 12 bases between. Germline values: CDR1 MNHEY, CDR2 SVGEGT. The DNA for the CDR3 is TGTGCCAGCAGTTACTTACGAACAGGCTACACCGGGGAGCTGTTTTTT. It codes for CASSYLRTGYTGELFF.

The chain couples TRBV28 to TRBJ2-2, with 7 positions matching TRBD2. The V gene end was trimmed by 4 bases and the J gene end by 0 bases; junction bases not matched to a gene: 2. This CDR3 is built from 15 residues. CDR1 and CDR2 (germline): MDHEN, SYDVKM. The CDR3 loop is CASSWEGSNTGELFF. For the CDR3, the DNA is TGTGCCAGCAGTTGGGAGGGGTCGAACACCGGGGAGCTGTTTTTT.

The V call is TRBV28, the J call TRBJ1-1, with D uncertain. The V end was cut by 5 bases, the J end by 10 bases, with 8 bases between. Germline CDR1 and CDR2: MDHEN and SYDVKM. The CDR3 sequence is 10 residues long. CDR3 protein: CASSQVSAFF. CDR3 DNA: TGTGCCAGCAGTCAGGTTTCAGCTTTCTTT.

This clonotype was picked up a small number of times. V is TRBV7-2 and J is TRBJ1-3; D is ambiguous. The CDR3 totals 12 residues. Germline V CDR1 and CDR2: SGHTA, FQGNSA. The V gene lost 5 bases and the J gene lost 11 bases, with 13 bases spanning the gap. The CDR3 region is CASSINGLAIYF. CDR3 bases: TGTGCCAGCAGCATAAATGGGCTCGCCATATATTTT.

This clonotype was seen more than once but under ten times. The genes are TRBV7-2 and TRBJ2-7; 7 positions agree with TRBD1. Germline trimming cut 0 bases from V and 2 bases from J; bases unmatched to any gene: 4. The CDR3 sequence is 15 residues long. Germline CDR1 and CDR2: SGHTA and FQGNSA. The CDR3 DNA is TGTGCCAGCAGCTTAGCCCCCGGGACAGCCTACGAGCAGTACTTC. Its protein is CASSLAPGTAYEQYF.